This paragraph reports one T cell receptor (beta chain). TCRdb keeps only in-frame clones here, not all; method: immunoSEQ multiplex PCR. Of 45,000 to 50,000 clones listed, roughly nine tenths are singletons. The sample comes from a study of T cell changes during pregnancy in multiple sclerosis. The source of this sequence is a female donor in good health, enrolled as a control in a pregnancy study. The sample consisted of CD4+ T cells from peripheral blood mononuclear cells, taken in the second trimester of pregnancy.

The CDR3 region has the DNA TGTGCCAGCAGCGCCCGCCCAGGGGGGAATTCACCCCTCCACTTT. As protein: CASSARPGGNSPLHF. This chain uses TRBV9 with TRBJ1-6; 7 bases line up with TRBD1. Germline V gives CDR1 SGDLS, CDR2 YYNGEE. V trimming: 3 bases; J trimming: 7 bases; junction bases outside the gene matches: 7. This CDR3 spans 15 amino acids.